Listed below are T cell receptor beta chains from one sample, sequenced in a study of control samples from healthy donors and cancer patients. TCRdb keeps only in-frame clones here, not all; method: immunoSEQ multiplex PCR. This sample carries more than 85,000 clones, about 89% of them seen once, and the ten largest clones take around 17%. Sequenced input: blood. The source is a woman in her forties or fifties in good health. CDR3s include the opening cysteine and the closing phenylalanine or tryptophan. D genes are given only for firm matches. Size values are once, few and many counts, or a class for expanded clones, and some rows have none.

V gene	J gene	D gene	clone size	CDR3 DNA	CDR3 protein
TRBV11-3	TRBJ2-3	-	-	TGTGCCAGCAGCCACCGTAAGGGGGATAATACGCAGTATTTT	CASSHRKGDNTQYF
TRBV5-1	TRBJ2-1	-	-	TGCGCCAGCAGCTTTTCCCCGCGGGCGGACAATGAGCAGTTCTTC	CASSFSPRADNEQFF
TRBV12-3/TRBV12-4	TRBJ1-4	-	-	TGTGCAGTCAGGGGAACCGAAAAACTGTTTTTT	CAVRGTEKLFF
TRBV5-1	TRBJ2-1	-	-	TGCGCCAGCAGCCCATCTCCAGGACACGAGAGCTCCTACAATGAGCAGTTCTTC	CASSPSPGHESSYNEQFF
TRBV7-8	TRBJ2-6	-	-	TGTGCCAGCGGCGAAGAAACGGGGGCCAACGTCCTGACTTTC	CASGEETGANVLTF
TRBV5-6	TRBJ2-5	TRBD2	once	TGTGCCAGCTGCCTCGTCGAGACTAGCGGGACCCAGTACTTC	CASCLVETSGTQYF
TRBV7-2	TRBJ2-1	-	once	TGTGCCAGCAGCTTAATCTCCCTAGGTTACAATGAGCAGTTCTTC	CASSLISLGYNEQFF
TRBV27	TRBJ2-5	TRBD1	-	TGTGCCAGCAGTTCCCCGGGACAGGCAAAAGAGACCCAGTACTTC	CASSSPGQAKETQYF
TRBV3-1/TRBV3-2	TRBJ2-1	-	-	TGTGCCAGCAGCCAAGGTGCCAACAATGAGCAGTTCTTC	CASSQGANNEQFF
TRBV4-2	TRBJ1-5	-	once	TGTGCCAGCAGCCAAGATTTTCGAGGACAGCGTCATTTT	CASSQDFRGQRHF